A single sample is the source of the 13 T cell receptor beta chains below, sequenced in a study of beta chain features in type 1 diabetes (dated by TCRdb to the late 2010s). Broader findings and caveats from the paper: A moderate but significant shortening of TCRB CDR3 length was observed in type 1 diabetes patients in all four CD4+ subsets.

The library was prepared using the immunoSEQ multiplex PCR assay. The entire amount of isolated RNA was reverse transcribed using the High Capacity cDNA Reverse Transcription Kit, so the sequenced TCRB transcripts were expressed ones. This is the immuneACCESS table as TCRdb keeps it, with only in-frame sequences that have V and J called. A part of the clones is gone; compared with another copy, unresolved V genes explain less than half, and the rest is unexplained. The sample includes some 640,000 clones, with 11% to 15% observed a single time. The biggest ten clones account for around 0.04% of the sample. These receptors' antigens are unknown. Sequencing was performed on naive CD4+ T cells from blood. According to the study, the label for this sample's cell subset or site signals: true naive CD4+ T cells. The receptors shown here come from a man younger than 35 with type 1 diabetes.

This clone was found a few times. V gene TRBV28 combines with J gene TRBJ1-3, with D maybe TRBD1 (5 bases). The CDR3 has 15 amino acids. The germline V and J ends were trimmed by 2 bases and 0 bases, with 8 bases remaining between them. From germline, CDR1 is MDHEN and CDR2 SYDVKM. The CDR3: CASSLQGSSGNTIYF. In DNA, the CDR3 is TGTGCCAGCAGTTTACAGGGCTCCTCTGGAAACACCATATATTTT.

This chain connects TRBV7-2 to TRBJ2-5; no clear D gene. Trimming took 6 bases from V and 0 from J, leaving 14 bases between them. This CDR3 region has 15 residues. Germline values: CDR1 SGHTA, CDR2 FQGNSA. This CDR3 is CASRVTRTDQETQYF. CDR3 DNA sequence: TGTGCCAGCAGGGTCACCCGGACGGACCAAGAGACCCAGTACTTC.

A word on this clone: Other DNA sequences in the same sample also yield this CDR3. The V call is TRBV30, the J call TRBJ1-1; 9 positions match TRBD1. This CDR3 is built from 13 residues. Per the germline V gene, CDR1 is GTSNPN and CDR2 is SVGIG (reference sequence). V dropped 5 bases and J dropped 4; count of bases not matched to a gene: 5. The CDR3 DNA reads TGTGCCTGGGGGAAGACAGGGGGCACTGAAGCTTTCTTT. It codes for CAWGKTGGTEAFF.

The chain links TRBV5-1 to TRBJ2-5; a weak D match, TRBD2 (6 bases). There are 15 residues in the CDR3. V lost 0 bases, J lost 4 bases, and 13 bases lay in between. Germline assignment: CDR1 SGHRS and CDR2 YFSETQ. The CDR3: CASSLAGVPSETQYF. The CDR3 bases are TGCGCCAGCAGCTTGGCGGGGGTCCCTTCAGAGACCCAGTACTTC.

There are a few counts of this clone. The rearrangement joins TRBV9 to TRBJ1-3; D uncertain. The CDR3 extends over 14 amino acids. The V gene lost 0 bases and the J gene lost 4 bases, with 8 bases spanning the gap. Germline assignment: CDR1 SGDLS and CDR2 YYNGEE. CDR3 DNA: TGTGCCAGCAGCGTAGCCCCCTCCGGAAACACCATATATTTT. It translates to CASSVAPSGNTIYF.

This clone appeared many times. The V gene is TRBV21-1, the J gene TRBJ2-3; the D call of TRBD2 is as the table states it, not checked on the DNA. TRBV21-1 is shown as a pseudogene. This CDR3 comprises 13 residues. CDR3 sequence (DNA): TGTGCCAGCAGCATAGAACCGGCAGATACGCAGTATTTT. Protein: CASSIEPADTQYF.

Details on this clone: Other nucleotide sequences from this sample produce the same CDR3. CDR3 coding DNA: TGCAGCGGTGGGCTCTTAGGCGGTGAGCAGTTCTTC. Its protein product is CSGGLLGGEQFF. The rearrangement links TRBV29-1 to TRBJ2-1; D not certain. This CDR3 region has 12 residues. V was pared by 7 bases and J by 9 bases, with 16 bases between. Germline CDR1 reads SQVTM; CDR2 reads ANQGSEA.

The V and J genes are TRBV19 and TRBJ1-2; tentative D call: TRBD1 (6 bases). V lost 10 bases and J lost 4, with 13 bases in between. The germline V gene has CDR1 LNHDA and CDR2 SQIVND (reference sequence). CDR3 length: 12 amino acids. CDR3 in amino acids: CATSQGFYGYTF. The CDR3 DNA sequence: TGTGCCACCTCCCAGGGGTTCTATGGCTACACCTTC. The whole variable domain, filled in from reference TRBV19 and TRBJ1-2, reads DGGITQSPKYLFRKEGQNVTLSCEQNLNHDAMYWYRQDPGQGLRLIYYSQIVNDFQKGDIAEGYSVSREKKESFPLTVTSAQKNPTAFYLCATSQGFYGYTFGSGTRLTVV.

The V gene is TRBV18, the J gene TRBJ2-2; tentative D call: TRBD2 (6 bases). Trimming pared 3 bases from V and 6 bases from J, leaving 20 bases between. The V gene's germline CDR1 is KGHSH and CDR2 LQKENI. The CDR3 consists of 17 residues. CDR3 region: CASSPPGWRDRAGELFF. The CDR3 DNA is TGTGCCAGCTCACCTCCCGGATGGCGGGATAGGGCCGGGGAGCTGTTTTTT.

With regard to this clone: The same CDR3 arises from other DNA sequences in this sample as well. This rearrangement joins TRBV5-1 to TRBJ1-2; no clear D. The CDR3 contains 12 residues. CDR1 and CDR2 from the germline V gene are SGHRS and YFSETQ. V shed 4 bases and J shed 1 base, with 5 bases lying between them. CDR3 nucleotide sequence: TGCGCCAGCAGCCCAGATAACTATGGCTACACCTTC. Translating it yields CASSPDNYGYTF.

V and J are TRBV7-3 and TRBJ1-1; 8 bases align to TRBD1. Germline V gives CDR1 SGHTA, CDR2 FQGTGA. CDR3 length equals 14 residues. Trimming cost V 4 bases and J 6 bases; bases outside gene matches: 7. In nucleotides, the CDR3 is TGTGCCAGCAGCTCCCGGCAGGGGGCCGCTGAAGCTTTCTTT. Encoded protein: CASSSRQGAAEAFF.

The chain is built from TRBV6-1 and TRBJ2-3, with D possibly matching TRBD1 (6 bases). Looked up from germline, CDR1 is MNHNS and CDR2 is SASEGT. The V end lost 3 bases, the J end lost 0 bases, and 10 bases lay between the germline ends. The CDR3 covers 15 residues. In DNA, the CDR3 is TGTGCCAGCAGTGAGAACAGGGCTAGCACAGATACGCAGTATTTT. It encodes CASSENRASTDTQYF.

The chain uses TRBV7-2 and TRBJ2-3, with D uncertain. Germline V gene sequence: CDR1 SGHTA, CDR2 FQGNSA. There are 14 residues in the CDR3. V was shortened by 2 bases and J by 2 bases, with 8 bases between the two germline ends. CDR3 region: CASSLRQLTDTQYF. The CDR3 DNA reads as TGTGCCAGCAGCTTAAGGCAGCTCACAGATACGCAGTATTTT.